These 9 T cell receptor beta chains were all obtained from the same sample, sequenced in a study of blood T cell repertoires in COVID-19 (dated by TCRdb to about 2020). Library preparation was by the immunoSEQ multiplex PCR assay. TCRdb limited this immuneACCESS table to in-frame rearrangements with V and J called. A share of clones is missing; checked studies link under half to unresolved V genes, and the rest is unexplained. The sample contains about 64,000 clones, roughly 85% of them found a single time. The top ten hold 40% to 55% of the sample. Sequenced: peripheral blood. The source of these receptors is a woman between 55 and 75 years old with COVID-19, enrolled during active disease.

This chain joins TRBV5-1 and TRBJ2-2, with D possibly being TRBD2 (7 bases). The CDR3 sequence is 15 residues long. Trimming removed 2 bases at V and 4 bases at J, with 12 bases between. The germline V gene encodes CDR1 SGHRS and CDR2 YFSETQ. Here the CDR3 reads CASSFGGAGTGELFF. Written as DNA, the CDR3 is TGCGCCAGCAGCTTTGGGGGGGCGGGCACCGGGGAGCTGTTTTTT. The variable domain in full, completed from reference TRBV5-1 and TRBJ2-2, reads KAGVTQTPRYLIKTRGQQVTLSCSPISGHRSVSWYQQTPGQGLQFLFEYFSETQRNKGNFPGRFSGRQFSNSRSEMNVSTLELGDSALYLCASSFGGAGTGELFFGEGSRLTVL.

The V call is TRBV12-2, the J call TRBJ2-2; the table assigns TRBD2, which was not confirmed against the DNA. TRBV12-2 is designated a pseudogene. The CDR3 has 16 amino acids. The CDR3 is CASRFPPGRSTGELFF. Here the CDR3 DNA reads TGTGCAAGTCGCTTTCCCCCCGGGAGGTCGACCGGGGAGCTGTTTTTT.

The chain recombines TRBV19 with TRBJ1-1; 7 positions agree with TRBD1. Germline loops: CDR1 LNHDA, CDR2 SQIVND (reference sequence). The CDR3 consists of 16 residues. The V gene end was trimmed by 0 bases and the J gene end by 5 bases; junction bases not matched to a gene: 9. DNA of the CDR3: TGTGCCAGTAGTATAGATCTTGACAGGGCCCCAACTGAAGCTTTCTTT. Its translation is CASSIDLDRAPTEAFF.

This rearrangement joins TRBV11-2 to TRBJ2-1, with TRBD2 matching 11 bases. The CDR3 loop spans 15 amino acids. The trim removed 5 bases at V and 4 bases at J, leaving 4 bases unmatched. Germline V CDR1 and CDR2: SGHAT, FQNNGV. The CDR3 spells CASSVGTSGYNEQFF. In nucleotides, the CDR3 is TGTGCCAGCAGCGTAGGGACTAGCGGTTACAATGAGCAGTTCTTC.

DNA for the CDR3: TGTGCCAGTAGAACCGGGACAGCTATTAACACCGGGGAGCTGTTTTTT. This codes for CASRTGTAINTGELFF. This chain joins TRBV19 and TRBJ2-2; the match to TRBD1 covers 7 bases. The length of the CDR3 is 16 residues. Germline CDR1 LNHDA, CDR2 SQIVND (reference sequence). With 6 bases clipped from V and 2 bases from J, the junction kept 9 bases outside the gene matches. The whole variable domain, remainder taken from reference TRBV19 and TRBJ2-2, is DGGITQSPKYLFRKEGQNVTLSCEQNLNHDAMYWYRQDPGQGLRLIYYSQIVNDFQKGDIAEGYSVSREKKESFPLTVTSAQKNPTAFYLCASRTGTAINTGELFFGEGSRLTVL.

V is TRBV5-6 and J is TRBJ1-5, with a tentative D call TRBD1 (5 bases). Trimming cost V 0 bases and J 2 bases, with 12 bases left between them. This CDR3 contains 16 residues. Germline CDR1 is SGHDT and CDR2 is YYEEEE. The CDR3 region is CASSLAKQVRNQPQHF. For the CDR3, the DNA is TGTGCCAGCAGCTTGGCCAAACAGGTACGCAATCAGCCCCAGCATTTT.

The CDR3 reads CASRTPGTSGGPTQYF. The CDR3 nucleotides read TGTGCCAGCCGTACCCCAGGGACTAGCGGGGGGCCTACGCAGTATTTT. The gene calls are TRBV2 and TRBJ2-3, with 15 bases fitting TRBD2. Per germline, CDR1 SNHLY and CDR2 FYNNEI. V shed 8 bases and J 8 bases; nucleotides not matched to a gene: 11. The CDR3 sequence is 16 residues long.

This chain links TRBV4-1 with TRBJ1-2, with TRBD1 matching over 11 bases. Germline CDR1 is MGHRA and CDR2 is YSYEKL. The CDR3 is made up of 15 amino acids. J was trimmed by 4 bases and V by 3 bases; bases with no gene match: 4. CDR3 in DNA: TGCGCCAGCAGCCAGGGGACAGGGGGTGCCTATGGCTACACCTTC. Protein product: CASSQGTGGAYGYTF.

The chain is built from TRBV28 and TRBJ2-7, with D possibly matching TRBD2 (7 bases). This CDR3 is 15 amino acids long. Germline-derived CDR1 and CDR2 are MDHEN and SYDVKM. Trimming shortened V by 2 bases and J by 2 bases, and 13 bases separated the two germline ends. The CDR3 sequence is CASSLVGGPTYEQYF. The CDR3 DNA sequence: TGTGCCAGCAGTTTAGTCGGGGGGCCAACCTACGAGCAGTACTTC.